This T cell receptor beta chain was documented in a study of OX40 agonist ivuxolimab in advanced cancers. Study-wide findings and caveats: CD8+ T cells averaged more expanded clones than CD4+. By week 6 at 0.1 to 3.0 mg/kg, blood CD4+ and CD8+ T cells had expanded clonally. The study found among the lowest clonal expansion in partial responders at 0.1-3.0 mg/kg.

As for this clone: What it binds is not known.

The CDR3 runs 15 residues. Trimming pared 4 bases from V and 2 bases from J, leaving 15 bases between. Per the germline V gene, CDR1 is LGHNA and CDR2 is YNFKEQ. Libraries were prepared by immunoSEQ multiplex PCR; TCRdb keeps only in-frame clonotypes and omits some of them. The table records roughly 70,000 clones, 80% to 85% of them present only once. The chain combines TRBV4-2 with TRBJ2-7, with D perhaps matching TRBD2 (5 bases). The sequence came from an adult with an advanced solid tumor such as melanoma, head and neck, liver or kidney cancer. Material: CD4+ or CD8+ T cells sorted from blood, obtained in a trial of the OX40 agonist ivuxolimab. The CDR3 sequence is CASSPAGDGAYEQYF. The CDR3 DNA reads as TGTGCCAGCAGCCCGGCAGGAGACGGGGCCTACGAGCAGTACTTC.